A selection of T cell receptor beta chains follows, all from one sample in a study of graft-versus-host responses after intestinal transplantation. No antigen has been assigned to these receptors. Clones were read by immunoSEQ multiplex PCR, and TCRdb kept only the in-frame ones, dropping some. Here the sample spans around 84,000 clones, around 86% being singletons. Sample: unstimulated CD8+ T cells sorted from spleen or lymph node cells, taken before intestinal transplant. The source of these receptors is a human donor who received an intestinal transplant. The conserved cysteine and the conserved F or W are not part of the CDR3 here. Each record gives: V gene, J gene, CDR3 protein.

>TRBV23-1|TRBJ2-7
ASSPGEANYGPTYEQY
>TRBV27|TRBJ1-1
ASSFTPGSAEAF
>TRBV5-1|TRBJ2-5
ASSLGQGSYQETQY
>TRBV30|TRBJ2-5
ACPLAGGLETQY
>TRBV7-9|TRBJ2-1
ASSPKDSNTYNEQF
>TRBV4-1|TRBJ1-3
ASSQDVLVAGSGNTIY
>TRBV6-1|TRBJ2-2
ASSDVGTGRYTGELF
>TRBV27|TRBJ2-1
ASSFGVYNEQF
>TRBV19|TRBJ2-7
ASSSGTATYEQY
>TRBV7-3|TRBJ2-7
ASRSTTTGTNHYEQY
>TRBV2|TRBJ1-2
ASSEKQRTFYGYT
>TRBV6-5|TRBJ1-1
ASSLAENTEAF
>TRBV10-3|TRBJ1-2
AIDGQGSGYT
>TRBV18|TRBJ2-3
ASSGTGRVFLTDTQY
>TRBV12-5|TRBJ2-1
ASGLATYQRRF
>TRBV9|TRBJ2-1
ASSVGTSGRANEQF
>TRBV6-1|TRBJ1-2
ASSEASEGYGYT
>TRBV27|TRBJ2-3
ASSSTLPGLAGSSGLTDTQY
>TRBV6-1|TRBJ1-5
ASSGQGFNQPQH
>TRBV11-2|TRBJ2-3
ASSLFTSGATTDTQY
>TRBV7-8|TRBJ2-1
ASSSYSETEQF
>TRBV2|TRBJ1-2
ASTHGYT
>TRBV6-5|TRBJ2-3
ASSWRGGDTQY
>TRBV27|TRBJ1-4
ASSLTGSEKLF
>TRBV28|TRBJ2-3
ASSLQRLRSTDTQY
>TRBV6-5|TRBJ2-1
ASSYSGTGIGNEQF
>TRBV7-9|TRBJ1-1
ASSQPPLTVTEAF